One sample yielded the 18 T cell receptor beta chains listed below, sequenced in a study of prognosis after radiotherapy for stage I lung cancer. Amplicons of TCR beta CDR3 were generated from genomic DNA by two-round multiplex PCR. First-round PCR used primers specific to each TRBV and TRBJ gene. TCRdb fed the multiplex PCR reads into MiXCR, producing one record per CDR3 protein. The sample has roughly 25,000 distinct CDR3 sequences, about 34% seen once; the top ten hold 60% to 80%. The sequencing used PBMCs, collected before or after stereotactic body radiation therapy (not recorded which). These receptors originate from a donor aged 50 or older with non-small cell lung cancer.

To note about this clonotype: One junction end does not reproduce the germline sequence, and a read error may be involved. The chain employs TRBV4-3 and TRBJ2-7, with D unclear. The length of the CDR3 is 15 residues. The V gene's germline CDR1 is LGHNA and CDR2 YSLEER. CDR3: CASRQDGLPRNEQYF. The CDR3 nucleotides are TGCGCCAGCAGGCAAGATGGGCTTCCTAGAAACGAGCAGTACTTC.

This clonotype was recorded many times. DNA for the CDR3: TGTGCCACCAGTGATCCCGGGACAGGGACCACCGGGGAGCTGTTTTTT. It encodes CATSDPGTGTTGELFF. This rearrangement joins TRBV24-1 to TRBJ2-2, with TRBD1 matching over 9 bases. The V and J ends lost 3 bases and 4 bases, in that order; junction bases with no gene match: 5. The CDR3 is 16 residues long. Germline CDR1 reads KGHDR; CDR2 reads SFDVKD.

In its sample, this clonotype was seen many times. The rearrangement links TRBV12-5 to TRBJ1-1; D remains ambiguous. This CDR3 is 12 amino acids long. Germline assignment: CDR1 LGHNT and CDR2 FRNRAP. Trimming shortened V by 1 base and J by 7 bases, and 7 bases separated the two germline ends. The DNA of the CDR3 is TGTGCTAGTGGTTTGGGGGCCATTGAAGCTTTCTTT. Residues: CASGLGAIEAFF.

The V gene is TRBV19, the J gene TRBJ1-5; D is undetermined. Germline CDR1 LNHDA, CDR2 SQIVND (reference sequence). The V end was cut by 0 bases, the J end by 7 bases, with 4 bases between. There are 12 residues in the CDR3. CDR3 in DNA: TGTGCCAGTAGTATAGATTGGCAGCCCCAGCATTTT. Its translation is CASSIDWQPQHF.

This clonotype has at least ten counts. CDR3 sequence: CASGWDREKLFF. The CDR3 DNA is TGTGCTAGTGGATGGGACAGGGAAAAACTGTTTTTT. V is TRBV12-5 and J is TRBJ1-4; the match to TRBD1 covers 8 bases. The CDR3 length is 12 residues. Unmatched junction bases numbered 2, after V lost 6 bases and J lost 8 bases. In germline, CDR1 is LGHNT, CDR2 FRNRAP.

Details on this clonotype: A single base separates this from a much larger clone, so it may be a read error. The rearrangement joins TRBV6-1 to TRBJ2-6, with a weak D call TRBD2 (7 bases). The CDR3 loop spans 16 amino acids. Germline CDR1 MNHNS, CDR2 SASEGT. CDR3 nucleotide sequence: TGTGCCAGCAGGCGGACGGGGGCGCGGGGGACCAACGTCATGACTTTC. Translated: CASRRTGARGTNVMTF.

This clonotype was seen many times. The V call is TRBV24-1, the J call TRBJ2-1; 12 bases agree with TRBD2. V was pared by 1 base and J by 2 bases, with 2 bases of the junction left unmatched. CDR1 is KGHDR, CDR2 SFDVKD, per germline. The CDR3 totals 17 residues. CDR3 nucleotides: TGTGCCACCAGTGATTTAAGGACTAGCGGGACCTACAATGAGCAGTTCTTC. Translated: CATSDLRTSGTYNEQFF.

This clonotype was detected ten times or more. This rearrangement joins TRBV28 to TRBJ1-4; D is unclear. V was pared by 3 bases and J by 4 bases, with 0 bases between. The CDR3 length is 11 residues. Germline CDR1 is MDHEN and CDR2 is SYDVKM. CDR3 protein: CASSFNEKLFF. For the CDR3, the DNA is TGTGCCAGCAGTTTTAATGAAAAACTGTTTTTT.

This clonotype was seen at least ten times. This sequence joins TRBV5-1 and TRBJ1-1; D perhaps matches TRBD1 (5 bases). This CDR3 has 15 amino acids. The V end lost 1 base, the J end lost 1 base, and 11 bases lay between the germline ends. CDR1 and CDR2 from the germline V gene are SGHRS and YFSETQ. In nucleotides, the CDR3 is TGCGCCAGCAGCTTGAGACAGAGGAAGAACACTGAAGCTTTCTTT. Its protein is CASSLRQRKNTEAFF. The variable domain in full, completed from reference TRBV5-1 and TRBJ1-1, reads KAGVTQTPRYLIKTRGQQVTLSCSPISGHRSVSWYQQTPGQGLQFLFEYFSETQRNKGNFPGRFSGRQFSNSRSEMNVSTLELGDSALYLCASSLRQRKNTEAFFGQGTRLTVV.

This clonotype was seen at least ten times. The chain combines TRBV7-8 with TRBJ1-3, with TRBD1 as a possible D gene (5 bases). The CDR3 covers 14 residues. Germline V gives CDR1 SGHVS, CDR2 FQNEAQ. The V gene lost 7 bases and the J gene lost 0 bases, with 10 bases spanning the gap. The CDR3 nucleotides read TGTGCCAGCACCCGGGGGAGCTCTGGAAACACCATATATTTT. It is translated as CASTRGSSGNTIYF.

This clonotype has a count of ten or more. The chain combines TRBV4-2 with TRBJ1-1; D is unresolved. Germline V gene lookup returns CDR1 LGHNA and CDR2 YNFKEQ. V shed 0 bases and J shed 1 base, with 9 bases lying between them. The CDR3 length is 15 residues. The CDR3 here is CASSQEVAKNTEAFF. The CDR3 coding sequence is TGTGCCAGCAGCCAAGAAGTGGCTAAGAACACTGAAGCTTTCTTT.

This clonotype showed up many times. The chain joins TRBV27 to TRBJ1-2, with D perhaps TRBD1 (5 bases). The CDR3 sequence is 14 residues long. Trimming took off 2 bases at V and 2 bases at J, with 9 bases between the two ends. The germline V gene encodes CDR1 MNHEY and CDR2 SMNVEV (reference sequence). DNA for the CDR3: TGTGCCAGCAGTTTACAGGGTGGGAACTATGGCTACACCTTC. It codes for CASSLQGGNYGYTF.

This clonotype was counted many times. J is TRBJ1-1 and V is TRBV7-3, with a possible D match to TRBD1 (6 bases). CDR3 size: 14 residues. Germline V gene sequence: CDR1 SGHTA, CDR2 FQGTGA. Trimming removed 5 bases at V and 8 bases at J, with 18 bases between. The chain's CDR3 is CASSPSNRDIEAFF. CDR3 DNA: TGTGCCAGCAGCCCGTCAAACAGGGATATCGAAGCTTTCTTT.

In this sample, this clonotype turned up many times. The chain uses TRBV20-1 and TRBJ2-3; 10 positions agree with TRBD2. The CDR3 has 16 amino acids. Germline V lookup: CDR1 DFQATT, CDR2 SNEGSKA (reference sequence). V shed 4 bases and J 4 bases; nucleotides not matched to a gene: 11. CDR3: CSAIKRASGSSDTQYF. The CDR3 DNA reads as TGCAGTGCTATCAAAAGGGCTAGCGGGAGTTCAGATACGCAGTATTTT.

This clonotype was recorded at least ten times. The chain links TRBV7-9 to TRBJ1-1; D possibly corresponds to TRBD1 (5 bases). Trimming took off 5 bases at V and 6 bases at J, with 13 bases between the two ends. This CDR3 contains 13 residues. Germline loops: CDR1 SEHNR, CDR2 FQNEAQ (reference sequence). The CDR3 bases are TGTGCCAGCAGCCCCCGTGGGGGTCCTGAAGCTTTCTTT. Amino acids: CASSPRGGPEAFF.

To note about this clonotype: One base away lies a much larger clone, so this may be a sequencing read error. The chain has TRBV30 and TRBJ2-1; D is undetermined. This CDR3 comprises 15 residues. Germline CDR1 is GTSNPN and CDR2 is SVGIG (reference sequence). CDR3 loop: CALSPPPGSYNGQFF. The CDR3 DNA follows: TGTGCCTTGAGCCCCCCACCAGGCTCCTACAATGGGCAGTTCTTC.

This clonotype came up many times. The chain is built from TRBV28 and TRBJ1-2, with a tentative D call TRBD1 (5 bases). The V end lost 5 bases, the J end lost 6 bases, and 19 bases lay between the germline ends. The CDR3 loop spans 15 amino acids. Germline assignment: CDR1 MDHEN and CDR2 SYDVKM. The CDR3 protein is CASSGDGAALNGYTF. The CDR3 DNA sequence: TGTGCCAGCAGTGGTGACGGGGCAGCCCTCAATGGCTACACCTTC.

This clonotype was seen repeatedly, ten times or more. The J gene is TRBJ2-2, the V gene TRBV27; D unresolved. V gave up 3 bases and J gave up 1 base, with 6 bases separating them. The V gene's germline CDR1 is MNHEY and CDR2 SMNVEV (reference sequence). There are 14 residues in the CDR3. CDR3 amino acids: CASSFAENTGELFF. For the CDR3, the DNA is TGTGCCAGCAGTTTTGCAGAGAACACCGGGGAGCTGTTTTTT.